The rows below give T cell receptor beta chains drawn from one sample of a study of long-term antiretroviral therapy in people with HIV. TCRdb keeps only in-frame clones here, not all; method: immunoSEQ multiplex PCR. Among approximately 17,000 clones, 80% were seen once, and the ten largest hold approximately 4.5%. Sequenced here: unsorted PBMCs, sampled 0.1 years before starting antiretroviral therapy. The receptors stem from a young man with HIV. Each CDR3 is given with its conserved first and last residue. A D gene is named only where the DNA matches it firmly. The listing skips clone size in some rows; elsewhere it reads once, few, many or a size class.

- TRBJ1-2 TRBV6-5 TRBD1 TGTGCCAGCAGTTACCTACCCGACAGGGTAGGATACACCTTC CASSYLPDRVGYTF
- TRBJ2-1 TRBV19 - TGTGCCAGTAGTATAATTATGGGCCCCTACAATGAGCAGTTCTTC CASSIIMGPYNEQFF
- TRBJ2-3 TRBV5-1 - TGCGCCAGCAGCAAAGGGGCGTACACAGATACGCAGTATTTT CASSKGAYTDTQYF
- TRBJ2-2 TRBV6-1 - TGTGCCAGCAGTGGAAGGGCCGGGGAGCTGTTTTTT CASSGRAGELFF
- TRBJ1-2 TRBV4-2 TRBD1 TGTGCCAGCAGCCAAGATGAGGGGGCGAGTTACGGCTACACCTTC CASSQDEGASYGYTF
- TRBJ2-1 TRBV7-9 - TGTGCCAGCAGCTTAGAAGGAAGGTTCTCAAATGAGCAGTTCTTC CASSLEGRFSNEQFF
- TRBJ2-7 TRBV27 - TGTGCCAGCAGCATCACAGGTGCCTCCTACGAGCAGTACTTC CASSITGASYEQYF
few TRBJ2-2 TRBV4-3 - TGCGCCAGCAGCCAAGACCCGACAAGGGATTGGTCCGGGGAGCTGTTTTTT CASSQDPTRDWSGELFF
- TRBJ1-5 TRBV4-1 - TGCGCCAGCAGCCAAGAGCAGGGGCCGTACAATCAGCCCCAGCATTTT CASSQEQGPYNQPQHF
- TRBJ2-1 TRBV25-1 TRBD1 TGTGCCAGCAGCGGGACAGGGACTCATGAGCAGTTCTTC CASSGTGTHEQFF
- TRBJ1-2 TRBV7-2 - TGTGCCAGCAGCTCCACTAACTATGGCTACACCTTC CASSSTNYGYTF
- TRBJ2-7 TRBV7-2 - TGTGCCAGCAGCTTAGCGGGGGGGGGCATATCCTACGAGCAGTACTTC CASSLAGGGISYEQYF
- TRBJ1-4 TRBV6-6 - TGTGCCAGCAGTTACAAGGTTTATGAAAAACTGTTTTTT CASSYKVYEKLFF
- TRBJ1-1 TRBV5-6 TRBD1 TGTGCCAGCAGCGCCTCCGGGACAGGGGCCGGGAACACTGAAGCTTTCTTT CASSASGTGAGNTEAFF
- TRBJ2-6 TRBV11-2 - TGTGCCAGCAGCCTCGCCCCAGGGATAGGGGCCAACGTCCTGACTTTC CASSLAPGIGANVLTF
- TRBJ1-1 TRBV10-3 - TGTGCCATCAGTGAGTTAAGGAACACTGAAGCTTTCTTT CAISELRNTEAFF
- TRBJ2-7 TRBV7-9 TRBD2 TGTGCCAGCAGCCAGAGCGGGAACTCCTACGAGCAGTACTTC CASSQSGNSYEQYF
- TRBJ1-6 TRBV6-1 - TGTGCCAGCAGTGAGCTCCGCGGGGAGCGAACACCCCTCCACTTT CASSELRGERTPLHF
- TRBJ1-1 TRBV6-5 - TGTGCCAGCAGTAATCAGGGTTTCGTCCCTGAAGCTTTCTTT CASSNQGFVPEAFF
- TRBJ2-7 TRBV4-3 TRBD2 TGCGCCAGCAGCCAGAAGCTAGGACTAGCGGGAGGATCCTACGAGCAGTACTTC CASSQKLGLAGGSYEQYF
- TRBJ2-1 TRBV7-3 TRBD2 TGTGCCAGCAGCCTATGGGAGACTAGCGGGAGTAATCGGGACAATGAGCAGTTCTTC CASSLWETSGSNRDNEQFF
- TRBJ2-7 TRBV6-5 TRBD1 TGTGCCAGCAGTTTCCGGGACAGGGGGATGTACGAGCAGTACTTC CASSFRDRGMYEQYF
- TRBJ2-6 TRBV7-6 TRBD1 TGTGCCAGCAGCTTCGGACAGGGGTACTCTGGGGCCAACGTCCTGACTTTC CASSFGQGYSGANVLTF
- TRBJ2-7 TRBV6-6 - TGTGCCAGCCGGCGGGATTTGGGGGGCGAGCAGTACTTC CASRRDLGGEQYF
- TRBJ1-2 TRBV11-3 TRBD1 TGTGCCAGCAGCCCGGGACAGGGAATGGGCTACACCTTC CASSPGQGMGYTF
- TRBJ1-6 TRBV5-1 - TGCGCCAGCAGCCGGACCGGACAGTATAATTCACCCCTCCACTTT CASSRTGQYNSPLHF
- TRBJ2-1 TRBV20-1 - TGCAGTGCGGACACCCTGGGTGAGCAGTTCTTC CSADTLGEQFF
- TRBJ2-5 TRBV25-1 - TGTGCCAGCAGTGAAGGTGGGGGCCCGGGACAAGAGACCCAGTACTTC CASSEGGGPGQETQYF
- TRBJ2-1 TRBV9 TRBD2 TGTGCCAGCAGCGCCGGGGGGGCCGCGGATGAGCAGTTCTTC CASSAGGAADEQFF
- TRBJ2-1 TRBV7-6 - TGTGCCAGCACCCTAGGCCCCTACAATGAGCAGTTCTTC CASTLGPYNEQFF
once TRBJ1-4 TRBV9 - TGTGCCAGCAGCGCCGCCGGTTCAACTAATGAAAAACTGTTTTTT CASSAAGSTNEKLFF
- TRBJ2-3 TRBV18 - TGTGCCAGCTCACCACGGGATAGCGGAACCACAGATACGCAGTATTTT CASSPRDSGTTDTQYF
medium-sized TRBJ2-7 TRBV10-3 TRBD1 TGTGCCATCAGTGAGTCGGGGACAGGGGGCGAAAATACCTACGAGCAGTACTTC CAISESGTGGENTYEQYF
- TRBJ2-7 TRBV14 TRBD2 TGTGCCAGCAGCCAAGATGGGGGGGGAAAACTTTACGAGCAGTACTTC CASSQDGGGKLYEQYF
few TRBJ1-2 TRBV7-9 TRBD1 TGTGCCAGCAGCTTTGAGGGGGCGCGCGGCTACACCTTC CASSFEGARGYTF
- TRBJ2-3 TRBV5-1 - TGCGCCAGCAGTACCCAGCTGAGCACAGATACGCAGTATTTT CASSTQLSTDTQYF
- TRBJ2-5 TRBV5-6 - TGTGCCAGCAGCTTGGCAGAGACCCAGTACTTC CASSLAETQYF
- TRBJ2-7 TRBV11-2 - TGTGCCAGCAGCTTAGGGCGCGGCTACGAGCAGTACTTC CASSLGRGYEQYF
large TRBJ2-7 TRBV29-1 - TGCAGCGTTGTCTTTCTTGAATCGGGATACGAGCAGTACTTC CSVVFLESGYEQYF
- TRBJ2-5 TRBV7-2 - TGTGCCAGCAGCTTAGTGGGGGGGCCGATTGTGACCCAGTACTTC CASSLVGGPIVTQYF
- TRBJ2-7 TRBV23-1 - TGCGCCAGCAGTCAATCGGATAGGGAGGCCCCTTACGAGCAGTACTTC CASSQSDREAPYEQYF
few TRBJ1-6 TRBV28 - TGTGCCAGCACTCCATTCGGGCAGGGGAATTATTCACCCCTCCACTTT CASTPFGQGNYSPLHF
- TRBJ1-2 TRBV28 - TGTGCCAGCAGTTTCGCGGTCGGCTACACCTTC CASSFAVGYTF
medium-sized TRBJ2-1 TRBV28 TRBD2 TGTGCCAGCAGTTTATGGAGCGGGGGGGCAAATGAGCAGTTCTTC CASSLWSGGANEQFF
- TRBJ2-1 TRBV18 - TGTGCCAGCTCACCACGAGAGGGGGTGGTCTACAATGAGCAGTTCTTC CASSPREGVVYNEQFF
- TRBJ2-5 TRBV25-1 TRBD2 TGTGCCAGCAGTGGAGGGGCGGGGGGACTCCAAGAGACCCAGTACTTC CASSGGAGGLQETQYF
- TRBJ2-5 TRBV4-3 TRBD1 TGCGCCAGCAGCCACCATGAGGGGGACAGGGCCCAAGAGACCCAGTACTTC CASSHHEGDRAQETQYF
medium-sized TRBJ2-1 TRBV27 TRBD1 TGTGCCAGCAGCCCCCGAGGGACAGCCAATGAGCAGTTCTTC CASSPRGTANEQFF
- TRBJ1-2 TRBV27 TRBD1 TGTGCCAGCAGTCCAGTAGGTGTAGGCAGGGGGATCGGCTACACCTTC CASSPVGVGRGIGYTF
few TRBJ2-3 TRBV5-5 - TGTGCCAGCAGCTTGGAGGTCCAGGAAGCTCGCACAGATACGCAGTATTTT CASSLEVQEARTDTQYF
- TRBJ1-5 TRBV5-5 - TGTGCCAGCAGCTTGAGACAGCCCCAGCATTTT CASSLRQPQHF
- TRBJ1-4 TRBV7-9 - TGTGCCAGCAGCTTAAATCGAGGGGGGAGGCAACTGTTTTTT CASSLNRGGRQLFF
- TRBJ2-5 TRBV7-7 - TGTGCCAGCAGCTCCCGGGTGGGGGTTCTTGAGACCCAGTACTTC CASSSRVGVLETQYF
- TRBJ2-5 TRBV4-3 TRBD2 TGCGCCAGCAGCCAAGATTTGCGGGGGGTCCAGGGGACCCAGTACTTC CASSQDLRGVQGTQYF
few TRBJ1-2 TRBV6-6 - TGTGCCAGCAGTTACGGGTCAGGGAATGGCTACACCTTC CASSYGSGNGYTF
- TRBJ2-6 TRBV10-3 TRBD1 TGTGCCATCAGTGATTTGAGACAGGGAAGGGCCGGGGCCAACGTCCTGACTTTC CAISDLRQGRAGANVLTF
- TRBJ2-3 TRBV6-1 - TGTGCCAGCAGCCATGACCGTCCGTATTTT CASSHDRPYF
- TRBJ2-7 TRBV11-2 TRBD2 TGTGCCAGCAGCTTAGATGAAATTAGCGGGGGGGGGAGGTCCTACGAGCAGTACTTC CASSLDEISGGGRSYEQYF
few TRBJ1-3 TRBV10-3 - TGTGCCATCCAAGCTGGAAACACCATATATTTT CAIQAGNTIYF